Below, one TCR beta chain is given with its context. This sample is drawn from a study of blood T cell repertoires in COVID-19. Study as a whole: Sample material is recorded as cDNA or gDNA derived from T cells, B-cell-depleted T cells, or PBMCs.

Assignments of participants to cohorts depended upon their own reported clinical history. Clones were sequenced by immunoSEQ multiplex PCR, and TCRdb holds only the in-frame ones, with some missing. There are some 260,000 clones in the sample; approximately 79% occur only once, and roughly 4% lies in the top ten. The CDR3 covers 15 residues. Germline-derived CDR1 and CDR2 are SGHAT and FQNNGV. V gave up 1 base and J gave up 6 bases; unmatched junction bases: 7. The J gene is TRBJ1-1, the V gene TRBV11-2; 8 bases agree with TRBD1. Material: PBMCs or T cells enriched from blood (not recorded which). This clonotype originated in a man aged 25-45 years with acute COVID-19. Written as DNA, the CDR3 is TGTGCCAGCAGCTTAGGGGGGACAGGAGGGGCTGAAGCTTTCTTT. This translates into CASSLGGTGGAEAFF.